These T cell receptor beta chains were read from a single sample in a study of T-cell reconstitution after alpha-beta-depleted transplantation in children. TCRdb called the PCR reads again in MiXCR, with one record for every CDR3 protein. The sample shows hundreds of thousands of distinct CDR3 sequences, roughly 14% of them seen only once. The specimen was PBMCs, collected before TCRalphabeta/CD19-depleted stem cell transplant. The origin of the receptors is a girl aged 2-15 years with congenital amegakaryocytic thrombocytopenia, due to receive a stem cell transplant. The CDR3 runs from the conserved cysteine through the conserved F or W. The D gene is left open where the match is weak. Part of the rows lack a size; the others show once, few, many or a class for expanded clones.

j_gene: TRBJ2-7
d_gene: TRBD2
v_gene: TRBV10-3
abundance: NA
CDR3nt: TGTGCCATCAGTAACCCTCCCTGGAGCGGGAGATCAAACGAGCAGTACTTC
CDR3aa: CAISNPPWSGRSNEQYF

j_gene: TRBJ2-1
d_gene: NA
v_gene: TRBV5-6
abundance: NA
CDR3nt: TGTGCCAGCAGCTCGGACTACTTTTCCTACAATGAGCAGTTCTTC
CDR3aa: CASSSDYFSYNEQFF

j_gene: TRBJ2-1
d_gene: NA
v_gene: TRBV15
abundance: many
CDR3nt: TGTGCCACCAGCAGAGATGCCCATAATTTGGGTTTAGGCAATGAGCAGTTCTTC
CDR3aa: CATSRDAHNLGLGNEQFF

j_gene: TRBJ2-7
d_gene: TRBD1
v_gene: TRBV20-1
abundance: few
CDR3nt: TGCAGTGCTCAACACCAGGGACAGGCCTACGAGCAGTACTTC
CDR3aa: CSAQHQGQAYEQYF

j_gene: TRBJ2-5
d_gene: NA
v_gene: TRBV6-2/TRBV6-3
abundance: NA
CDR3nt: TGTGCCAGCACCAGGACGGACCTCCCCCACTCTTACCAAGAGACCCAGTACTTC
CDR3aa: CASTRTDLPHSYQETQYF

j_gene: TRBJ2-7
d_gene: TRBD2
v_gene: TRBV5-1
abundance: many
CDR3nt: TGCGCCAGCAGCTCTACTGTGACTAGCCTCCACGAGCAGTACTTC
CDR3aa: CASSSTVTSLHEQYF

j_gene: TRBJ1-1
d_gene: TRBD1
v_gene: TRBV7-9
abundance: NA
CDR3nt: TGTGCCAGCAGACAGGGGGCGATGAACACTGAAGCTTTCTTT
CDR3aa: CASRQGAMNTEAFF

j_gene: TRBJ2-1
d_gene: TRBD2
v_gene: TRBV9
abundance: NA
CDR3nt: TGTGCCAGCAGCGTAGAATCTAGCGGCGCAAGTGAGCAGTTCTTC
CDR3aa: CASSVESSGASEQFF

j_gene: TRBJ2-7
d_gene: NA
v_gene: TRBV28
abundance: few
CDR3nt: TGTGCCAGCAGACCACCGATGTCTACGTCCTACGAGCAGTACTTC
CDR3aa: CASRPPMSTSYEQYF

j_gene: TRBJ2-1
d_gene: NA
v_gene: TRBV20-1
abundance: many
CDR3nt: TGCAGTGCTAGAAAGGTAGACTACAATGAGCAGTTCTTC
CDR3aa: CSARKVDYNEQFF

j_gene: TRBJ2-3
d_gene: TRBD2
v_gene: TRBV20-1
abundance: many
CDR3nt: TGCAGTGCTAGGGGGACTAGCGGGAATACAGATACGCAGTATTTT
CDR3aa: CSARGTSGNTDTQYF

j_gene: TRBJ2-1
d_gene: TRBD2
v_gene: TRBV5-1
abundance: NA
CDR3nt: TGCGCCAGCAGCTTTCTAGCGGGAGGTGTGGATGAGCAGTTCTTC
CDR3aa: CASSFLAGGVDEQFF

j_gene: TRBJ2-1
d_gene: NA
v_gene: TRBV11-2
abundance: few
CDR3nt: TGTGCCAGCGGTTCGGTGACCTCCTACAATGAGCAGTTCTTC
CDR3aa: CASGSVTSYNEQFF

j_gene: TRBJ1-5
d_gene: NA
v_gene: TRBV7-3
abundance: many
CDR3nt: TGTGCCAGCAGCTTATTTCAGGGTCAGCCCCAGCATTTT
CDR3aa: CASSLFQGQPQHF

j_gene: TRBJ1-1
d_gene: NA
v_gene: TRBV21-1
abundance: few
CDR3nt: TGTGCCAGCAGCAATGTTCAGGGGTCGAACACTGAAGCTTTCTTT
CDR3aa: CASSNVQGSNTEAFF